This entry concerns a single T cell receptor beta chain. The sample belongs to a study of blood T cell repertoires in COVID-19. Study information: COVID-19 samples collected from the United States, Italy and Spain covered acute and convalescent phases. From T cells, B-cell-depleted T cells, or PBMCs came the material, which was cDNA or gDNA.

CDR3 size: 16 residues. Losses at the gene ends were 3 bases for V and 5 bases for J; bases not matched to a gene: 11. Germline V gene sequence: CDR1 MGHDK, CDR2 SYGVNS. How the authors handled the data: The assay estimated nucleated cells by amplifying reference gene primers. Sequencing was performed with immunoSEQ multiplex PCR; in TCRdb, only in-frame clones are kept and a portion is missing. Clonal size and the V and J genes are those of that table, whereas D and trimming came from the DNA. The data show hundreds of thousands of clones, with 85% to 90% seen just once and around 4.5% held by the top ten.

The rearrangement links TRBV25-1 to TRBJ2-3; 7 bases agree with TRBD2. Sequenced input: peripheral blood. The origin of this receptor is a woman aged 25 to 45 with acute or convalescent COVID-19. The CDR3 loop reads CASSEGKGGILDTQYF. The CDR3 DNA reads TGTGCCAGCAGTGAGGGAAAGGGAGGGATTCTAGATACGCAGTATTTT.